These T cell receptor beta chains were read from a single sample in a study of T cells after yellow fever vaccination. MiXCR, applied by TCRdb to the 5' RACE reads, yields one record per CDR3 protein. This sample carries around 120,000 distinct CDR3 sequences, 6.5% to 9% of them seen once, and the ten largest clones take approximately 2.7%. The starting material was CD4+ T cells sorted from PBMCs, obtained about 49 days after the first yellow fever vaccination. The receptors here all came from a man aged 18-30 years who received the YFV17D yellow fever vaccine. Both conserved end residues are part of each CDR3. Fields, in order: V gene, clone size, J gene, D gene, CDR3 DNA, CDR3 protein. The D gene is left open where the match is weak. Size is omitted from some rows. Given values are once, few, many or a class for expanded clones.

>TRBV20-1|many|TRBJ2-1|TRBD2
TGCAGTGCTGGACTAGCGGGGGGCTATGAGCAGTTCTTC
CSAGLAGGYEQFF
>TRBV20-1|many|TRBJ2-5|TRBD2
TGCAGTGCTAGAAGACTAGCTAAGTACCAAGAGACCCAGTACTTC
CSARRLAKYQETQYF
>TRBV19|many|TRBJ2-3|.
TGTGCCACCAACGACCCGGGGGGCGGGCCAGATACGCAGTATTTT
CATNDPGGGPDTQYF
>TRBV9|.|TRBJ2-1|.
TGTGCCAGCAGCCCCCAGGGGGGGGGGCCCAATGAGCAGTTCTTC
CASSPQGGGPNEQFF
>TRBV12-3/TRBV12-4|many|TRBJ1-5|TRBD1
TGTGCCAGCAGGGTGGGACAGGGGGCTAATCAGCCCCAGCATTTT
CASRVGQGANQPQHF
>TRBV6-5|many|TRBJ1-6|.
TGTGCCAGCAGGACCTTGGGGGGGCAAGATTCACCCCTCCACTTT
CASRTLGGQDSPLHF
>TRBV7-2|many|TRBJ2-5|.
TGTGCCAGCAGCTCCCTCCCCGGGAACCCTCAAGAGACCCAGTACTTC
CASSSLPGNPQETQYF
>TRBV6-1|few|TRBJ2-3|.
TGTGCCAGCAGCCCCAGCAGGACACCCCCCCGGGGGACGCAGTATTTT
CASSPSRTPPRGTQYF
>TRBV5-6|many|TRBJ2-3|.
TGTGCCAGCAGCTTGTATTTGACCGGCACAGATACGCAGTATTTT
CASSLYLTGTDTQYF
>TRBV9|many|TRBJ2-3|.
TGTGCCAGCAGCGTATCCCCCCAGCTGCGCACAGATACGCAGTATTTT
CASSVSPQLRTDTQYF
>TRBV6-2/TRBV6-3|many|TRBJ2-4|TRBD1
TGTGCCAGCAATTCGGACAGGGTGGTGGACATTCAGTACTTC
CASNSDRVVDIQYF
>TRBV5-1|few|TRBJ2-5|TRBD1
TGCGCCAGCAGCATGACAGGGGTTCAGCAAGAGACCCAGTACTTC
CASSMTGVQQETQYF
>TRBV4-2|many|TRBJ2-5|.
TGTGCCAGCAGCCAAGATAGGGTGGGAGAGACCCAGTACTTC
CASSQDRVGETQYF
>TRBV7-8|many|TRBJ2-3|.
TGTGCCAGCAGCCTCCAACAGGGTAGGACAGATACGCAGTATTTT
CASSLQQGRTDTQYF
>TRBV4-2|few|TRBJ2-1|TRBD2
TGTGCCAGCAGCCACCCTGGGCGGGGGGCTTACAATGAGCAGTTCTTC
CASSHPGRGAYNEQFF
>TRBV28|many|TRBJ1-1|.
TGTGCCAGCAGTGGGCGAGGGTTTAGGGGTGGATTGGGGACTGAAGCTTTCTTT
CASSGRGFRGGLGTEAFF
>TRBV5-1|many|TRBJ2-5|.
TGCGCCAGCAGCCGGGACACCTTGTACCAAGAGACCCAGTACTTC
CASSRDTLYQETQYF
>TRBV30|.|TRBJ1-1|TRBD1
TGTGCCTGGACAGGGGGCTGGAACCGCATGAACACTGAAGCTTTCTTT
CAWTGGWNRMNTEAFF
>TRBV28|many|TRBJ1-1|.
TGTGCCAGCAGTCCCCCAGGCCTTGAAGCTTTCTTT
CASSPPGLEAFF
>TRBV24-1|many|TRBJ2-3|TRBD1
TGTGCCACCGCCGGACAGGGGCGCACAGATACGCAGTATTTT
CATAGQGRTDTQYF
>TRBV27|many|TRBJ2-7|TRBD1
TGTGCCAGCAGCACCCAGACAGGGGGCGGGAGCTCCTACGAGCAGTACTTC
CASSTQTGGGSSYEQYF
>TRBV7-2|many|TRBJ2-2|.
TGTGCCAGCAGCTTAAAGCCCGGCTCGGTCACCGGGGAGCTGTTTTTT
CASSLKPGSVTGELFF
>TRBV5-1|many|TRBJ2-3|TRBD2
TGCGCCAGCAGCACTACGGGGGGGCCAGGAGATACGCAGTATTTT
CASSTTGGPGDTQYF
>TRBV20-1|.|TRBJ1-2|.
TGCAGTGCTATAATACCAGGCGCCCATGATGGCTACACCTTC
CSAIIPGAHDGYTF
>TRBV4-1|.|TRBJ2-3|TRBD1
TGCGCCAGCAGCCCCCTGGGACAGTACCTCACAGATACGCAGTATTTT
CASSPLGQYLTDTQYF
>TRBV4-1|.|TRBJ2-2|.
TGCGCCAGCAGACCCGCGGCGCACACCGGGGAGCTGTTTTTT
CASRPAAHTGELFF
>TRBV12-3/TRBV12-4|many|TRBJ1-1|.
TGTGCCAGCAGTTTCGGGTTCCCCGAAGCTTTCTTT
CASSFGFPEAFF
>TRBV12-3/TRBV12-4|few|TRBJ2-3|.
TGTGCCAGCAGCCGCCCTAGGGGCGGCCCAGATACGCAGTATTTT
CASSRPRGGPDTQYF
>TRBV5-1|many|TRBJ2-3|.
TGCGCCAGCAGCCCAGGCGGCAACACAGATACGCAGTATTTT
CASSPGGNTDTQYF
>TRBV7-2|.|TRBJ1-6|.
TGTGCCAGCAGCTTTTGGTCAAGGATGGGTTCACCCCTCCACTTT
CASSFWSRMGSPLHF
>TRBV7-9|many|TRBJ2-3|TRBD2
TGTGCCAGCAGCACAGGGACTAGCGTCGGAGATACGCAGTATTTT
CASSTGTSVGDTQYF
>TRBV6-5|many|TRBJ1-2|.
TGTGCCAGCAGTTACTCGGGGCGAGGCGGCTACACCTTC
CASSYSGRGGYTF
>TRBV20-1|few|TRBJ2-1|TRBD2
TGCAGTGCAACGTACGGGACTAAAGGGTTCTATGAGCAGTTCTTC
CSATYGTKGFYEQFF
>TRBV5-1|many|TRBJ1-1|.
TGCGCCAGCGTCAAAGAGGGGGGCACTGAAGCTTTCTTT
CASVKEGGTEAFF
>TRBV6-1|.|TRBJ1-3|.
TGTGCCAGCACCGGTAGGGTCTCTGGAAACACCATATATTTT
CASTGRVSGNTIYF
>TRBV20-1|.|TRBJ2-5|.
TGCAGTGCTAGAGGGGGGGCGGCTCAAGAGACCCAGTACTTC
CSARGGAAQETQYF
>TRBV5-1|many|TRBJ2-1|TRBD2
TGCGCCAGCAGCTTGGGGGGAGGGCGCAGCTCCTACAATGAGCAGTTCTTC
CASSLGGGRSSYNEQFF
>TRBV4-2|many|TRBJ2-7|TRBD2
TGTGCCAGCAGCCAATCGGGACTAGCGGGACTTTACGAGCAGTACTTC
CASSQSGLAGLYEQYF
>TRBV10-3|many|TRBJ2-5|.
TGTGCCATCTCCGGGTCCCAAGAGACCCAGTACTTC
CAISGSQETQYF
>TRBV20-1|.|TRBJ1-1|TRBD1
TGCAGTGCTAGAGTCGGACAGGGTCGGACTAACACTGAAGCTTTCTTT
CSARVGQGRTNTEAFF
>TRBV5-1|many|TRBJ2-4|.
TGCGCCAGCAGCGTAGGACCTGGAGGGGTGGCTATCACTGTCGCCAAAAACATTCAGTACTTC
CASSVGPGGVAITVAKNIQYF
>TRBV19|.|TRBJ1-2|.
TGTGCCAGTAACCCCTGGGATGACTATGGCTACACCTTC
CASNPWDDYGYTF
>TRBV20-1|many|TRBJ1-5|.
TGCAGTGCTCGTAACACGGATCAGCCCCAGCATTTT
CSARNTDQPQHF
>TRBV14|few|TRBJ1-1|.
TGTGCCAGCAGCCAAGCGGCGAACACTGAAGCTTTCTTT
CASSQAANTEAFF
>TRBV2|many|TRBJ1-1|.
TGTGCCAGCAGTGGCGTGGCGGGAGCAAACACTGAAGCTTTCTTT
CASSGVAGANTEAFF
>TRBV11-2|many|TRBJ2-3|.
TGTGCCAGCAGCTTGGGTCTATGGGGGGGCACCGATACGCAGTATTTT
CASSLGLWGGTDTQYF
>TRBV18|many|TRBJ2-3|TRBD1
TGTGCCAGCTCACCACGGGACAGGGGGGCAGATACGCAGTATTTT
CASSPRDRGADTQYF
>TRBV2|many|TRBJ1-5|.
TGTGCCAGCAGGGGGCAGTCCAATCAGCCCCAGCATTTT
CASRGQSNQPQHF
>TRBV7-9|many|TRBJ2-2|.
TGTGCCAGCAGCTTAGCGCCCCGTTTGGACACCGGGGAGCTGTTTTTT
CASSLAPRLDTGELFF
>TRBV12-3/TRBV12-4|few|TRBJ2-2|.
TGTGCCAGCCCCGAGGGACCTTCCGGGGAGCTGTTTTTT
CASPEGPSGELFF
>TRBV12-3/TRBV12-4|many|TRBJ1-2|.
TGTGCCAGCAGTCTCTGGAGCGATGGCTACACCTTC
CASSLWSDGYTF
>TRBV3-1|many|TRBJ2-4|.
TGTGCCAGCAGCCAAGTGGGGACAGCGGGGGACATTCAGTACTTC
CASSQVGTAGDIQYF
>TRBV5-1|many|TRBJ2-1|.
TGCGCCAGCAGCTTGGTACAGGGTAAAAATGAGCAGTTCTTC
CASSLVQGKNEQFF
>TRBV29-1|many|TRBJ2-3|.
TGCAGCGTTGACAAAGGACGGATGTCCACAGATACGCAGTATTTT
CSVDKGRMSTDTQYF
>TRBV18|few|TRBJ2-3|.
TGTGCCAGCTCACCATCCAGCCGAGATACGCAGTATTTT
CASSPSSRDTQYF